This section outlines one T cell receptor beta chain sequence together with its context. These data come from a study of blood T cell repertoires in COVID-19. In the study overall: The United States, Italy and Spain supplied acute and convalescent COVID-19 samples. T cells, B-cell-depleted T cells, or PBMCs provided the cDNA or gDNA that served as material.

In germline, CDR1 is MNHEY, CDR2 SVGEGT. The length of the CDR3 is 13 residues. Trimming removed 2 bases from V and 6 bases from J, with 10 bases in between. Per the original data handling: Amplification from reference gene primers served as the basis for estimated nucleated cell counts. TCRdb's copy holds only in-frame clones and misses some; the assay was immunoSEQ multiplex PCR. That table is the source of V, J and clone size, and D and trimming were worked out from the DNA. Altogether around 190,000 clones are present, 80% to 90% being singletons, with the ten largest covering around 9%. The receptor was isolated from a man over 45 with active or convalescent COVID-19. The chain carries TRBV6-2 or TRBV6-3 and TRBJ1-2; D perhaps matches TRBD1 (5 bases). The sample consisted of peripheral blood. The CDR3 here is CASSYTSGHGYTF. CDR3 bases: TGTGCCAGCAGTTACACATCAGGGCATGGCTACACCTTC.